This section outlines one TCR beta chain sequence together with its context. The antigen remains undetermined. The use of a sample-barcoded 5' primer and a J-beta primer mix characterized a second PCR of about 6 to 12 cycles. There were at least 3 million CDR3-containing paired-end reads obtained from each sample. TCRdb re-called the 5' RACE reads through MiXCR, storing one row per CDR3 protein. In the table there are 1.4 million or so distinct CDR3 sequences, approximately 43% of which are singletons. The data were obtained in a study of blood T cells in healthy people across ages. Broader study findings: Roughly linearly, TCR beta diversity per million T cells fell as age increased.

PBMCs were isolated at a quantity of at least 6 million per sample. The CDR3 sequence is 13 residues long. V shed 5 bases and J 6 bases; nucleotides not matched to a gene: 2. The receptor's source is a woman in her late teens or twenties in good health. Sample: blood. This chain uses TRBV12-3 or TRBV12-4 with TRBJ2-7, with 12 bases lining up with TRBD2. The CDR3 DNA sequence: TGTGCCAGCAGTGGACTAGCGGGGATCGAGCAGTACTTC. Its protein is CASSGLAGIEQYF.